The present TCR beta chain was sequenced within a study of control samples from healthy donors and cancer patients. This CDR3 spans 14 amino acids. Germline values: CDR1 SGHRS, CDR2 YFSETQ. V lost 4 bases, J lost 1 base, and 9 bases lay in between. Only in-frame clones appear in the TCRdb table, and some are missing; sequencing was by immunoSEQ multiplex PCR. The sample consists of about 150,000 clones, around 95% of them appearing once. The specimen sequenced was blood. The source of this sequence is a man aged 35 to 55 in good health. V usage is TRBV5-1 and J usage is TRBJ1-3; D unclear. The CDR3 loop is CASSPGGSGNTIYF. CDR3 in DNA: TGCGCCAGCAGCCCTGGTGGATCTGGAAACACCATATATTTT.